These 23 T cell receptor beta chains originate from one sample sequenced in a study of chemoradiotherapy in HPV16-positive cancers. Assay: immunoSEQ multiplex PCR; the TCRdb copy retains only in-frame clones and omits some. Of about 12,000 clones listed, 90% are singletons. Sample acquisition took place from a patient who underwent chemoradiotherapy. These receptors were collected from a human donor with HPV-associated anogenital cancer.

The rearrangement uses TRBV2 and TRBJ1-5, with unresolved D. The CDR3 runs 13 residues. V lost 6 bases and J 4 bases, leaving 10 bases between the germline ends. Germline CDR1 is SNHLY and CDR2 is FYNNEI. CDR3 nucleotide sequence: TGTGCCAGCAGCCGGGAGCCTAATCAGCCCCAGCATTTT. It codes for CASSREPNQPQHF.

The chain uses TRBV29-1 and TRBJ1-5; D is unresolved. This CDR3 has 13 amino acids. V lost 6 bases and J 3 bases, leaving 12 bases between the germline ends. CDR1 SQVTM and CDR2 ANQGSEA come from the germline V gene. The CDR3 DNA is TGCAGCGTCCGCGACAATATCAATCAGCCCCAGCATTTT. This encodes CSVRDNINQPQHF.

The V gene is TRBV19, the J gene TRBJ1-2; D unclear. Germline loops: CDR1 LNHDA, CDR2 SQIVND (reference sequence). V was shortened by 5 bases and J by 0 bases, with 4 bases between the two germline ends. This CDR3 is 12 amino acids long. CDR3 in amino acids: CASSFPNYGYTF. In DNA, the CDR3 is TGTGCCAGTAGTTTCCCTAACTATGGCTACACCTTC.

The gene calls are TRBV10-3 and TRBJ2-3; D is possibly TRBD1 (6 bases). CDR1 is ENHRY, CDR2 SYGVKD, per germline. The CDR3 is 14 residues long. V gave up 2 bases and J gave up 0 bases, with 6 bases separating them. CDR3 protein: CAISEGQSTDTQYF. The CDR3 region has the DNA TGTGCCATCAGTGAGGGACAGAGCACAGATACGCAGTATTTT.

J is TRBJ1-5 and V is TRBV6-6; a possible D gene is TRBD1 (5 bases). This CDR3 is built from 11 residues. CDR1 is MNHNY, CDR2 SVGAGI, per germline (reference sequence). Trimming took 4 bases from V and 12 from J, leaving 10 bases between them. As DNA, the CDR3 is TGTGCCAGCAGTTCAGGGAAGCGCCAGCATTTT. It encodes CASSSGKRQHF.

V is TRBV11-3 and J is TRBJ2-2, with D unresolved. Trimming removed 3 bases from V and 3 bases from J, with 11 bases in between. The CDR3 has 15 residues. CDR1 is SGHNT and CDR2 is YENEEA in the germline V gene. In nucleotides, the CDR3 is TGTGCCAGCAGCTTGGGCCAGCTAGACACCGGGGAGCTGTTTTTT. Amino acids: CASSLGQLDTGELFF.

The chain is built from TRBV14 and TRBJ2-3, with a possible D match to TRBD1 (5 bases). The CDR3 consists of 14 residues. The V gene's germline CDR1 is SGHDN and CDR2 FVKESK. V shed 6 bases and J shed 4 bases, with 14 bases lying between them. CDR3: CASSFLGLADTQYF. The DNA for the CDR3 is TGTGCCAGCAGTTTCCTGGGGCTCGCAGATACGCAGTATTTT. Based on the CDR3 plus reference TRBV14 and TRBJ2-3, the full variable domain is EAGVTQFPSHSVIEKGQTVTLRCDPISGHDNLYWYRRVMGKEIKFLLHFVKESKQDESGMPNNRFLAERTGGTYSTLKVQPAELEDSGVYFCASSFLGLADTQYFGPGTRLTVL.

The V gene is TRBV9, the J gene TRBJ1-2; D not resolved. The CDR3 runs to 15 residues. The germline gives CDR1 SGDLS, CDR2 YYNGEE. V lost 0 bases and J lost 1, with 10 bases in between. CDR3 amino acids: CASSVGPGINYGYTF. The CDR3 nucleotides read TGTGCCAGCAGCGTAGGGCCGGGGATTAACTATGGCTACACCTTC.

The rearrangement joins TRBV19 to TRBJ1-3; possible D gene TRBD1, 5 bases. The CDR3 has 17 amino acids. Trimming removed 2 bases from V and 0 bases from J, with 14 bases in between. Germline V gene sequence: CDR1 LNHDA, CDR2 SQIVND (reference sequence). Here the CDR3 reads CASSILGRARSGNTIYF. The CDR3 DNA reads TGTGCCAGTAGTATACTGGGCAGGGCACGCTCTGGAAACACCATATATTTT.

J is TRBJ1-2 and V is TRBV11-3, with D possibly matching TRBD1 (5 bases). CDR1 is SGHNT, CDR2 YENEEA, per germline. This CDR3 contains 13 residues. Trimming took off 0 bases at V and 8 bases at J, with 10 bases between the two ends. The CDR3 sequence: CASSLDGTGGYTF. In DNA form, the CDR3 reads TGTGCCAGCAGCTTAGATGGGACGGGAGGCTACACCTTC.

The table lists this clone with a count of one. The genes are TRBV6-1 and TRBJ2-7; D unclear. This CDR3 has 15 residues. From germline, CDR1 is MNHNS and CDR2 SASEGT. The ends were cut back, 0 bases at V and 0 bases at J, with 9 bases in the middle. In nucleotides, the CDR3 is TGTGCCAGCAGTGAAGCGCAAGCGCGCTCCTACGAGCAGTACTTC. This sequence encodes CASSEAQARSYEQYF.

The J gene is TRBJ2-5, the V gene TRBV11-2; TRBD1 agrees at 9 bases. The V segment lost 6 bases and the J segment 5 bases; nucleotides outside the gene matches: 13. The CDR3 sequence is 16 residues long. Looked up from germline, CDR1 is SGHAT and CDR2 is FQNNGV. The CDR3 nucleotides read TGTGCCAGCAGATCCGGGACAGGGACTTCTTTGGAGACCCAGTACTTC. Protein: CASRSGTGTSLETQYF.

The chain employs TRBV7-2 and TRBJ2-7; perhaps TRBD1 as D (6 bases). Germline V gene lookup returns CDR1 SGHTA and CDR2 FQGNSA. CDR3 length: 15 amino acids. Between the trimmed V and J ends, which lost 4 bases and 6 bases, there was a span of 19 bases. CDR3 in amino acids: CASSSGAGVRGEQYF. The CDR3 DNA follows: TGTGCCAGCAGCTCCGGGGCAGGGGTCAGGGGCGAGCAGTACTTC.

V usage is TRBV5-1 and J usage is TRBJ1-1; 11 nucleotides agree with TRBD1. The V segment lost 0 bases and the J segment 5 bases; nucleotides outside the gene matches: 12. The CDR3 covers 18 residues. Germline V gene data show CDR1 as SGHRS and CDR2 as YFSETQ. This CDR3 is CASSLASDRGRVRTEAFF. The DNA of the CDR3 is TGCGCCAGCAGCTTGGCTTCGGACAGGGGGCGCGTTCGGACTGAAGCTTTCTTT.

The chain employs TRBV5-6 and TRBJ2-3; D is uncertain. The CDR3 runs to 12 residues. V was trimmed by 2 bases and J by 1 base, leaving 2 bases between them. Per the germline V gene, CDR1 is SGHDT and CDR2 is YYEEEE. CDR3 sequence: CASSFGTDTQYF. The CDR3 nucleotides are TGTGCCAGCAGCTTTGGCACAGATACGCAGTATTTT.

The CDR3 nucleotides are TGTGCCACCAGCAGAGATCCAGGGACTCCATATGGCTACACCTTC. Translated, it gives CATSRDPGTPYGYTF. This chain links TRBV15 with TRBJ1-2; possible D gene TRBD1, 5 bases. The V end lost 0 bases, the J end lost 5 bases, and 13 bases lay between the germline ends. In germline, CDR1 is LNHNV, CDR2 YYDKDF (reference sequence). CDR3 length equals 15 residues.

The chain recombines TRBV9 with TRBJ2-3; 10 bases line up with TRBD2. CDR3 size: 17 residues. Germline assignment: CDR1 SGDLS and CDR2 YYNGEE. J gave up 2 bases and V 6 bases, and 12 bases lay outside the gene matches. In DNA form, the CDR3 reads TGTGCCAGCAATTACTGGGGGCTAGCGGGAGACACAGATACGCAGTATTTT. It translates to CASNYWGLAGDTDTQYF.

This chain links TRBV6-5 with TRBJ1-2, with D perhaps TRBD1 (5 bases). V gave up 0 bases and J gave up 7 bases, with 15 bases separating them. Germline CDR1 reads MNHEY; CDR2 reads SVGAGI. This CDR3 has 15 amino acids. The CDR3, as DNA: TGTGCCAGCAGTTACTCGTCTCCCAGGGAGGGTGGCTACACCTTC. This sequence encodes CASSYSSPREGGYTF.

This chain links TRBV6-1 with TRBJ2-7, with D possibly matching TRBD1 (6 bases). Deletions cut 5 bases from V and 2 bases from J, with 13 bases between. There are 14 residues in the CDR3. CDR1 and CDR2 (germline): MNHNS, SASEGT. CDR3 nucleotide sequence: TGTGCCAGCAGTCCAGGACAGACCGCCTACGAGCAGTACTTC. It encodes CASSPGQTAYEQYF.

The V call is TRBV7-9, the J call TRBJ1-1; a possible D gene is TRBD1 (5 bases). Deletions cut 3 bases from V and 3 bases from J, with 14 bases between. CDR1 and CDR2 (germline): SEHNR, FQNEAQ (reference sequence). This CDR3 spans 15 amino acids. CDR3 bases: TGTGCCAGCAGCTTCATCCTCCAGGGAGACACTGAAGCTTTCTTT. Amino acid sequence: CASSFILQGDTEAFF.

This chain uses TRBV5-1 with TRBJ1-1; possibly TRBD1 for D (5 bases). This CDR3 has 17 residues. V lost 0 bases, J lost 5 bases, and 20 bases lay in between. Germline-derived CDR1 and CDR2 are SGHRS and YFSETQ. CDR3 residues: CASSLVPLQGSGTEAFF. CDR3 bases: TGCGCCAGCAGCTTGGTCCCATTGCAGGGCTCCGGGACTGAAGCTTTCTTT.

This chain links TRBV5-1 with TRBJ1-1, with D hard to call. The V end lost 1 base, the J end lost 2 bases, and 3 bases lay between the germline ends. This CDR3 contains 12 residues. Germline CDR1 SGHRS, CDR2 YFSETQ. The CDR3 sequence is CASSLLNTEAFF. CDR3 in DNA: TGCGCCAGCAGCTTGTTAAACACTGAAGCTTTCTTT.

The chain carries TRBV10-1 and TRBJ1-3; 9 bases are a match to TRBD1. The CDR3 length is 13 residues. Per the germline V gene, CDR1 is WNHNN and CDR2 is SYGVQD (reference sequence). Germline trimming cut 4 bases from V and 8 bases from J; bases unmatched to any gene: 3. The DNA for the CDR3 is TGCGCCAGCAGTGGACAGGGGGGCGACACCATATATTTT. As protein: CASSGQGGDTIYF.